The 11 T cell receptor beta chains below come from one sample, sequenced in a study of cytomegalovirus exposure and HLA in healthy donors. TCRdb keeps only in-frame clones here, not all; method: immunoSEQ multiplex PCR. The table records some 99,000 clones, about 88% of them present only once. Sequencing was performed on PBMCs. Receptors originate from a woman younger than 30 in good health and CMV-seronegative.

The chain couples TRBV18 to TRBJ1-4; 9 nucleotides line up with TRBD1. Losses at the gene ends were 0 bases for V and 5 bases for J; bases not matched to a gene: 1. Germline V gene sequence: CDR1 KGHSH, CDR2 LQKENI. This CDR3 contains 15 residues. For the CDR3, the DNA is TGTGCCAGCTCACCACCGGACAGGGGAAATGAAAAACTGTTTTTT. Translation: CASSPPDRGNEKLFF.

The chain uses TRBV6-1 and TRBJ1-4; 9 positions match TRBD1. CDR1 is MNHNS, CDR2 SASEGT, per germline. The length of the CDR3 is 16 residues. Unmatched junction bases numbered 10, after V lost 4 bases and J lost 7 bases. As DNA, the CDR3 is TGTGCCAGCAGTGGGGGCTCCGGACAGGGGTTTGAAAAACTGTTTTTT. It specifies CASSGGSGQGFEKLFF.

The gene calls are TRBV30 and TRBJ1-1, with TRBD1 matching over 7 bases. The J segment lost 0 bases and the V segment lost 2 bases, leaving 6 bases of the junction unmatched. In germline, CDR1 is GTSNPN, CDR2 SVGIG (reference sequence). The CDR3 length is 15 residues. CDR3 DNA sequence: TGTGCCTGGAGTTCTTCCGGGACAGTGAACACTGAAGCTTTCTTT. Translated: CAWSSSGTVNTEAFF. Combining the CDR3 with reference TRBV30 and TRBJ1-1 gives the whole variable domain SQTIHQWPATLVQPVGSPLSLECTVEGTSNPNLYWYRQAAGRGLQLLFYSVGIGQISSEVPQNLSASRPQDRQFILSSKKLLLSDSGFYLCAWSSSGTVNTEAFFGQGTRLTVV.

The chain recombines TRBV27 with TRBJ2-1; TRBD1 matches at 7 bases. Germline V gives CDR1 MNHEY, CDR2 SMNVEV (reference sequence). J was trimmed by 6 bases and V by 5 bases; bases with no gene match: 1. The CDR3 is made up of 12 amino acids. As DNA, the CDR3 is TGTGCCAGCAGTCCAGGGGGCAATGAGCAGTTCTTC. Amino acids: CASSPGGNEQFF.

This clone is a singleton in its sample. DNA of the CDR3: TGTGCCAGTAGTATAGGAACAGGAACCCAATACGAGCAGTACTTC. It translates to CASSIGTGTQYEQYF. The V and J genes are TRBV19 and TRBJ2-7; D is perhaps TRBD1 (5 bases). The CDR3 contains 15 residues. Germline V gives CDR1 LNHDA, CDR2 SQIVND (reference sequence). V lost 1 base to trimming and J lost 4 bases, with 14 bases between them.

The chain carries TRBV6-5 and TRBJ1-1, with D hard to call. The CDR3 totals 14 residues. CDR1 and CDR2 (germline): MNHEY, SVGAGI. Trimming removed 7 bases from V and 5 bases from J, with 17 bases in between. DNA of the CDR3: TGTGCCAGCACCCGATCCGCGGCGGGGACTGAAGCTTTCTTT. It codes for CASTRSAAGTEAFF.

V is TRBV7-2 and J is TRBJ2-1, with TRBD2 matching 9 bases. V dropped 5 bases and J dropped 3; count of bases not matched to a gene: 5. The CDR3 totals 15 residues. Germline lookup yields CDR1 SGHTA and CDR2 FQGNSA. CDR3 in amino acids: CASSLLAGIYNEQFF. The CDR3 region has the DNA TGTGCCAGCAGCCTACTAGCGGGTATCTACAATGAGCAGTTCTTC.

The J gene is TRBJ2-7, the V gene TRBV27; TRBD2 agrees at 8 bases. Germline CDR1 MNHEY, CDR2 SMNVEV (reference sequence). J was trimmed by 5 bases and V by 8 bases; bases with no gene match: 8. There are 13 residues in the CDR3. The CDR3 sequence: CASGLAGEDEQYF. The CDR3 coding sequence is TGTGCCAGCGGGCTAGCGGGTGAGGACGAGCAGTACTTC.

The rearrangement uses TRBV10-1 and TRBJ2-3; the match to TRBD2 covers 11 bases. V lost 8 bases, J lost 2 bases, and 6 bases stayed unmatched. This CDR3 is 15 amino acids long. Germline V gene lookup returns CDR1 WNHNN and CDR2 SYGVQD (reference sequence). DNA for the CDR3: TGCGCCAGCGACCCTAGCGGGGGGCACACAGATACGCAGTATTTT. Translated, it gives CASDPSGGHTDTQYF.

The V gene is TRBV9, the J gene TRBJ1-4; TRBD1 is a possible D gene (5 bases). Germline V lookup: CDR1 SGDLS, CDR2 YYNGEE. Trimming left V 0 bases short and J 2 bases short, with 8 bases between. This CDR3 has 15 residues. The CDR3: CASSVGRVTNEKLFF. CDR3 sequence (DNA): TGTGCCAGCAGCGTAGGCAGGGTTACTAATGAAAAACTGTTTTTT. The full variable domain, with the rest looked up from reference TRBV9 and TRBJ1-4, is DSGVTQTPKHLITATGQRVTLRCSPRSGDLSVYWYQQSLDQGLQFLIQYYNGEERAKGNILERFSAQQFPDLHSELNLSSLELGDSALYFCASSVGRVTNEKLFFGSGTQLSVL.

The chain employs TRBV4-1 and TRBJ1-3; 7 nucleotides line up with TRBD1. The CDR3 extends over 16 amino acids. Germline loops: CDR1 MGHRA, CDR2 YSYEKL. V lost 2 bases, J lost 0 bases, and 4 bases stayed unmatched. In DNA, the CDR3 is TGCGCCAGCAGCCAACCGACAGGGAGCTCTGGAAACACCATATATTTT. Amino acids: CASSQPTGSSGNTIYF.